The source of this T cell receptor beta chain is a study of identical twins. This clonotype has at least ten counts. Its specificity is not known. Trimming removed 5 bases from V and 3 bases from J, with 8 bases in between. This CDR3 has 12 residues. The V gene's germline CDR1 is SGHTA and CDR2 FQGNSA. Study observations and caveats: Beta out-of-frame sequences displayed a weaker excess of sharing between twins.

MiXCR, applied by TCRdb to the 5' RACE reads, yields one record per CDR3 protein. This table has hundreds of thousands of distinct CDR3 sequences, approximately 9% appearing once. The J gene is TRBJ2-7, the V gene TRBV7-2; D is unclear. Input material: memory (CD45RO+) T cells sorted from blood. The TCR originated in a woman aged 18-35 years in good health. CDR3 loop: CASSPNHYEQYF. CDR3 nucleotides: TGTGCCAGCAGCCCTAACCACTACGAGCAGTACTTC.